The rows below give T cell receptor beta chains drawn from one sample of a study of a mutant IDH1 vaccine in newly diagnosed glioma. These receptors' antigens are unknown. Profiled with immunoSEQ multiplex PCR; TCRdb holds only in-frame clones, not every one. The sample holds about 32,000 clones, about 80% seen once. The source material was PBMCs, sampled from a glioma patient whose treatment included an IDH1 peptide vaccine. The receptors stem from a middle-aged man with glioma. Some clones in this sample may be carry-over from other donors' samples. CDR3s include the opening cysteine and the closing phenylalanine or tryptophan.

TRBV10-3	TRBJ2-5	CAISEPSGGPDQETQYF
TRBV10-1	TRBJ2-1	CASSLGGLAGNEQFF
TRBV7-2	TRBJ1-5	CASSLAPNQPQHF
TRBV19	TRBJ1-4	CASSAPGLEGEKLFF
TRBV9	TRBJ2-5	CASSVRVGETQYF
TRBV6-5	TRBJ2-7	CASSYLAGTYEQYF
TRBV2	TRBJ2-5	CASSAGQGAQETQYF
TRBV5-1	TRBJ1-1	CASSLELGRTEAFF
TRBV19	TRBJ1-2	CASSMGTDPYGYTF
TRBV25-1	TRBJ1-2	CASSEKGQGYTF
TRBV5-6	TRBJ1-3	CASSQDRLDSGNTIYF
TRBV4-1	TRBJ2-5	CASSQAPPMRGGLEETQYF
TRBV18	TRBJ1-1	CASFRTGSNTEAFF
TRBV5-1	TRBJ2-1	CASSLASGQGSYNEQFF
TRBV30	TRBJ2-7	CAWTKDRGVEQYF
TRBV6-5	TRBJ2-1	CASSYSGQLSNNEQFF
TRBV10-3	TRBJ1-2	CAISDHYGYTF
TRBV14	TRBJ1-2	CASSPSRTSPSGGYTF
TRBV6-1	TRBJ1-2	CASSPLDLQDGYTF
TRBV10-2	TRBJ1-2	CASTEGAANYGYTF
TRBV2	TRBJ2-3	CASSALGRTSTDTQYF
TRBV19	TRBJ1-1	CASSMAVWGRGNTEAFF
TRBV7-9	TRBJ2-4	CASSSDLAKNIQYF
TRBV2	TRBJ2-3	CASTSRSTDTQYF
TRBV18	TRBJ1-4	CASSGTSYDEKLFF
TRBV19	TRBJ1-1	CASRGQDINTEAFF
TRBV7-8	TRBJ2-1	CASSTSLIAGGRNEQFF
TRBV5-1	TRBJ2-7	CASSQNYEQYF
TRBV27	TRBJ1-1	CASSLGQGVQAFF
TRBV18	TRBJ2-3	CASSQRGTSGTDTQYF
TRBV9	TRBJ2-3	CASSVKGDTDTQYF
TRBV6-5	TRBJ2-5	CASRPSWTGNTPQYF
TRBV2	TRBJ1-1	CASSDQDGNTEAFF
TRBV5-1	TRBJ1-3	CASSLEVTGGSGNTIYF
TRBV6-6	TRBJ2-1	CASSYGASGLGNEQFF
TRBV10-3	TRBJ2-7	CAIRGGGSVYEQYF
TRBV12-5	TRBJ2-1	CASGRAGGATYNEQFF
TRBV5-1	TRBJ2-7	CASSLVDMRQGNEQYF
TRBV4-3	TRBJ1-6	CASSQEGDDGLSPLHF
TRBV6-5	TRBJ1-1	CASSWGHSMNTEAFF
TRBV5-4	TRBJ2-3	CASRSTGEFTDTQYF
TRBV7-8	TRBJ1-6	CASSLVYRGNSPLHF
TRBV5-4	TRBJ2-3	CASSLISRTDTQYF
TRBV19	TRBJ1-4	CASSMANAGGKLFF
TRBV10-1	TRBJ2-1	CASSQKDRPAYNEQFF
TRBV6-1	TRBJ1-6	CASSEEWAGMRNSPLHF
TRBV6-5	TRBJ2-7	CASRRTGGSYEQYF
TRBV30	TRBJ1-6	CAWRQRGDRHNSPLHF
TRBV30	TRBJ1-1	CARPDRNTEAFF
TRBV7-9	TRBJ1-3	CASSPPPSSGNTIYF
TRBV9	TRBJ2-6	CASSLGWGSGANVLTF
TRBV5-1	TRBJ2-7	CASSLDRYEQYF